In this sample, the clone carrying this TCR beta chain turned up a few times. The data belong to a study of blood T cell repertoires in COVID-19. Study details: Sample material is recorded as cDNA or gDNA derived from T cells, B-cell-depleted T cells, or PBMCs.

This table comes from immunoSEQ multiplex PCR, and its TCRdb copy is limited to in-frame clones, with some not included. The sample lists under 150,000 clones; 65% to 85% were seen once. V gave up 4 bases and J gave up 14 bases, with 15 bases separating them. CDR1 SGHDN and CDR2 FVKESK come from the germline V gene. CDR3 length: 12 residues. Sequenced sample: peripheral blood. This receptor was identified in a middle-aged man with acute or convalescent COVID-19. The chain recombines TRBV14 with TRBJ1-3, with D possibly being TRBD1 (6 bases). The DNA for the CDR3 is TGTGCCAGCAGCCCAGGGGACCGGACCCTATATTTT. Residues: CASSPGDRTLYF.